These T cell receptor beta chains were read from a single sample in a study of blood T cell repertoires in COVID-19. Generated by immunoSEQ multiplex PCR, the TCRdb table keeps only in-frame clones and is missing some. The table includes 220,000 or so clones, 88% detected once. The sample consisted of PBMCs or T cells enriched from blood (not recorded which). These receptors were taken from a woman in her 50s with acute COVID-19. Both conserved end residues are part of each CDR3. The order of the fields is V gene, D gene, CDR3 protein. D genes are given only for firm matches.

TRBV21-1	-	CAPKRGFGSKVNQPQHF
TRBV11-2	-	CASSLDQGYVSYGYTF
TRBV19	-	CASSSPPGLAPDTQYF
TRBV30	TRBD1	CAWGQGVPDTQYF
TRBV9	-	CASSVDQGSYNEQFF
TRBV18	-	CASSPQATGGISGNTIYF
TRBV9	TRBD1	CASSGGQGSYNEQFF
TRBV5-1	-	CASSYRPGGDRTYEQYF
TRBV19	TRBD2	CASGRGLAGYNTGELFF
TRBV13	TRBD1	CASSQSGTVRDEQYF
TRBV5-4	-	CASSPGRNQPQHF
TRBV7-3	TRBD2	CASSASGGADTQYF
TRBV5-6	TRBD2	CASSLGLAAQETQYF
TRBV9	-	CASSPPNRDSQETQYF
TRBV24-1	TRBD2	CATSDLGVAGQETQYF
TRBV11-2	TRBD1	CASRPFRTGTYTNEKLFF
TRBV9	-	CASSVGADQDSRTQYF
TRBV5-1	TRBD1	CASSFRGLVTEAFF
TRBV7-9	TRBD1	CASSDRQGSTEAFF
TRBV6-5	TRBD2	CASNPGTSYSGELFF
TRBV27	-	CASRVYWGEPIQETQYF
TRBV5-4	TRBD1	CASSDPGQGRDGYTF
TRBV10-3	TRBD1	CAIRGTGDGNQPQHF